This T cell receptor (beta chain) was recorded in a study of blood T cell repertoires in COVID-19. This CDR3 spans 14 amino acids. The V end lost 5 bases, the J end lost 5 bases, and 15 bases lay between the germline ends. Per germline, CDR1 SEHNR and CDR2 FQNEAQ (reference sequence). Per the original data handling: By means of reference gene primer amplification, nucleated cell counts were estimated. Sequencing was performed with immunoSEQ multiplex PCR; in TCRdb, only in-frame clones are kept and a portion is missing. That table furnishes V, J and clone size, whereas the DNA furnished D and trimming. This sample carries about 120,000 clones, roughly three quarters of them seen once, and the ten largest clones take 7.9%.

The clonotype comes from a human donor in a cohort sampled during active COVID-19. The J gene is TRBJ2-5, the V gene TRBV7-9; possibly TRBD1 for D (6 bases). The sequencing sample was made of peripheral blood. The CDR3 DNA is TGTGCCAGCAGCCCCGAGAAGGGGGTGGAGACCCAGTACTTC. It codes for CASSPEKGVETQYF.